This entry lists 8 T cell receptor beta chains sequenced from one sample in a study of read filtering for tumor transcriptome and immune sequencing. The library was built from roughly 400 ng RNA with molecular barcoded adaptors for alpha/delta and beta/gamma chains. TCRdb called the reads again in MiXCR, with one record for every CDR3 protein. The table has about 50,000 distinct CDR3 sequences, approximately 18% seen once. The sequenced material came from a population of CD138-negative cells sorted from bone marrow. These receptors originate from a donor aged 40 or over with multiple myeloma.

Concerning this clonotype: A much more abundant neighbour one base away suggests this may be a read error. Because it lacks the conserved phenylalanine or tryptophan at the end, this CDR3 is likely a read error. The CDR3 DNA reads TGCGCCAGCAGCCAAGAGGGGGGGTGGGACGAGCAGTACCTC. Protein sequence: CASSQEGGWDEQYL. J is TRBJ2-7 and V is TRBV4-1; TRBD2 agrees at 7 bases. This CDR3 has 14 amino acids. V trimming: 0 bases; J trimming: 5 bases; junction bases outside the gene matches: 4. Germline-derived CDR1 and CDR2 are MGHRA and YSYEKL.

This chain connects TRBV12-3 or TRBV12-4 to TRBJ2-4; 13 positions agree with TRBD2. This CDR3 is built from 19 residues. V lost 7 bases and J lost 2; bases outside the gene matches: 14. CDR3 in amino acids: CASTHITGLAGVTKNIQYF. CDR3 coding DNA: TGTGCCAGCACCCACATAACCGGACTAGCGGGAGTAACCAAAAACATTCAGTACTTC.

This clonotype has a count of ten or more. The CDR3 DNA is TGTGCCAGCAGCTTAGGTGACGGACCAGATACGCAGTATTTT. It translates to CASSLGDGPDTQYF. The chain joins TRBV7-2 to TRBJ2-3; D is unclear. The CDR3 sequence is 14 residues long. The V end lost 1 base, the J end lost 4 bases, and 9 bases lay between the germline ends. Germline values: CDR1 SGHTA, CDR2 FQGNSA. Using reference TRBV7-2 and TRBJ2-3 for the parts outside the CDR3, the full variable domain is GAGVSQSPSNKVTEKGKDVELRCDPISGHTALYWYRQSLGQGLEFLIYFQGNSAPDKSGLPSDRFSAERTGGSVSTLTIQRTQQEDSAVYLCASSLGDGPDTQYFGPGTRLTVL.

With respect to this clonotype: A much larger clonotype is one base distant, so this may be a read error. The chain has TRBV18 and TRBJ1-1, with 7 nucleotides matching TRBD1. This CDR3 spans 18 amino acids. Per germline, CDR1 KGHSH and CDR2 LQKENI. CDR3 in amino acids: CASSLVMAGGRLNAEAFF. CDR3 DNA sequence: TGTGCCAGCTCACTGGTAATGGCAGGGGGACGCCTGAACGCTGAAGCTTTCTTT.

This clonotype is medium-sized (0.01 to 0.1%) in the sample. The rearrangement uses TRBV19 and TRBJ1-4; 8 bases agree with TRBD1. The CDR3 totals 15 residues. V shed 5 bases, J shed 3 bases, and the junction held 5 bases outside the gene matches. Germline V gene lookup returns CDR1 LNHDA and CDR2 SQIVND (reference sequence). CDR3 protein: CASSADRGPNEKLFF. CDR3 DNA sequence: TGTGCCAGTAGTGCTGACAGGGGACCTAATGAAAAACTGTTTTTT.

Points on this clonotype: A single base separates this from a much larger clone, so it may be a read error. The chain uses TRBV19 and TRBJ2-2; 8 bases are shared with TRBD1. Germline V lookup: CDR1 LNHDA, CDR2 SQIVND (reference sequence). The CDR3 runs 14 residues. CDR3 amino acids: CATRDRRPTRELFF. CDR3 nucleotide sequence: TGTGCCACGAGGGACAGGAGGCCCACCAGGGAGCTGTTTTTT.

This chain links TRBV13 with TRBJ2-1, with a possible D match to TRBD1 (6 bases). The CDR3 is 13 residues long. The germline CDR1 and CDR2 sequences are PRHDT and FYEKMQ (reference sequence). The V end lost 2 bases, the J end lost 9 bases, and 11 bases lay between the germline ends. Written as DNA, the CDR3 is TGTGCCAGCAGCTTAATAAGGGGGAGTGAGCAGTTCTTC. The encoded protein is CASSLIRGSEQFF.

V is TRBV19 and J is TRBJ1-3, with a possible D match to TRBD1 (5 bases). V was clipped by 3 bases and J by 0 bases, with 9 bases between them. Germline V lookup: CDR1 LNHDA, CDR2 SQIVND (reference sequence). The CDR3 is made up of 15 amino acids. The CDR3 here is CASSIGTISGNTIYF. The CDR3 DNA follows: TGTGCCAGTAGTATCGGGACTATCTCTGGAAACACCATATATTTT.